This TCR beta chain was observed in a study of cytomegalovirus exposure and HLA in healthy donors. Study-wide results and limits: A later analysis found most CMV-associated TCR beta chains apparently HLA-restricted. Later analysis placed DRB1 highest and HLA-C lowest in TCR association rates, which differed by HLA locus.

The V end was cut by 4 bases, the J end by 6 bases, with 16 bases between. CDR1 is SQVTM, CDR2 ANQGSEA, per germline. This CDR3 has 13 residues. In the PCR, 60 Vbeta and 13 Jbeta primers were used. Repertoires were generated with immunoSEQ multiplex PCR, while TCRdb's copy carries only in-frame clones and drops some. Of 140,000 or so clones detected, 70% to 85% appear once; the ten largest clones hold over 9.5%. This clone has only a few counts. No antigen is known for it. This rearrangement joins TRBV29-1 to TRBJ2-7; tentative D call: TRBD1 (5 bases). The clonotype was recovered from a woman aged 55-70 years in good health and CMV-seropositive. Sequencing was done on a sample of PBMCs. The CDR3 sequence: CSVVLPGSGEQYF. In DNA, the CDR3 is TGCAGCGTTGTTCTGCCAGGGTCGGGCGAGCAGTACTTC.